Each of the 22 T cell receptor beta chains below was sequenced from the same sample in a study of shared clonotypes between healthy human individuals. Only in-frame clones appear in the TCRdb table, and some are missing; sequencing was by immunoSEQ multiplex PCR. The sample carries millions of clones, 80% to 95% recorded once. Sequencing was carried out using naive CD4+ T cells from PBMCs. Described subset: CD45RA+ positively selected. Receptors originate from a man younger than 35 in good health. Some clones in this sample may be carry-over from other donors' samples.

The V gene is TRBV5-4, the J gene TRBJ2-3; D is possibly TRBD2 (5 bases). This CDR3 has 14 residues. Per the germline V gene, CDR1 is SGHNT and CDR2 is YYREEE (reference sequence). Trimming cost V 4 bases and J 4 bases, with 13 bases left between them. The CDR3 loop is CASSTRGAADTQYF. CDR3 DNA: TGTGCCAGCAGCACCCGGGGAGCGGCAGATACGCAGTATTTT.

The V gene is TRBV7-2, the J gene TRBJ2-2; the match to TRBD2 covers 16 bases. CDR1 is SGHTA and CDR2 is FQGNSA in the germline V gene. The V segment lost 5 bases and the J segment 6 bases; nucleotides outside the gene matches: 6. The CDR3 extends over 17 amino acids. The CDR3 nucleotides read TGTGCCAGCAGCAAGGGACTAGCGGGAGGGCACCCCGGGGAGCTGTTTTTT. This sequence encodes CASSKGLAGGHPGELFF.

CDR3 sequence (DNA): TGTGCCAGCAGCGTATCCGAGGCGCCCTACGAGCAGTACTTC. It specifies CASSVSEAPYEQYF. The V and J genes are TRBV9 and TRBJ2-7; D remains unclear. Germline-derived CDR1 and CDR2 are SGDLS and YYNGEE. The CDR3 length is 14 residues. V was clipped by 1 base and J by 2 bases, with 10 bases between them.

The chain carries TRBV19 and TRBJ1-4; no definite D call. CDR3 length: 12 amino acids. Looked up from germline, CDR1 is LNHDA and CDR2 is SQIVND (reference sequence). With 3 bases removed from V and 7 bases from J, the gap between germline ends came to 6 bases. The CDR3 loop is CASSMRAEKLFF. CDR3 bases: TGTGCCAGTAGTATGAGGGCTGAAAAACTGTTTTTT.

V gene TRBV28 combines with J gene TRBJ2-1, with 9 bases matching TRBD1. Germline CDR1 and CDR2: MDHEN and SYDVKM. The V and J ends lost 0 bases and 5 bases, in that order; junction bases with no gene match: 5. CDR3 length equals 16 residues. This chain's CDR3 is CASSLWGQGRHNEQFF. The CDR3 DNA reads as TGTGCCAGCAGTTTATGGGGACAGGGAAGGCACAATGAGCAGTTCTTC.

The gene calls are TRBV6-4 and TRBJ2-3; 9 bases are a match to TRBD1. V was clipped by 4 bases and J by 3 bases; unmatched bases: 8. Looked up from germline, CDR1 is MRHNA and CDR2 is SNTAGT. This CDR3 region has 16 residues. The CDR3 nucleotides read TGTGCCAGCAGTGCAACCCCGACAGGGGGTACAGATACGCAGTATTTT. It yields the protein CASSATPTGGTDTQYF.

The chain combines TRBV5-4 with TRBJ2-7; 7 bases line up with TRBD1. Trimming cost V 4 bases and J 4 bases; bases outside gene matches: 14. CDR1 and CDR2 (germline): SGHNT, YYREEE (reference sequence). The CDR3 consists of 16 residues. CDR3 loop: CASSLDRDRPPYEQYF. The CDR3 nucleotides read TGTGCCAGCAGCCTAGACAGGGACCGGCCTCCTTACGAGCAGTACTTC.

Worth noting for this clone: This sample also contains other DNA sequences that code for the same CDR3. The chain combines TRBV5-1 with TRBJ2-1; 8 bases match TRBD2. Germline V gene data show CDR1 as SGHRS and CDR2 as YFSETQ. V dropped 4 bases and J dropped 0; count of bases not matched to a gene: 3. This CDR3 comprises 15 residues. CDR3 sequence: CASSPSGGSYNEQFF. DNA of the CDR3: TGCGCCAGCAGCCCGAGCGGGGGCTCCTACAATGAGCAGTTCTTC.

The chain joins TRBV30 to TRBJ2-2, with D hard to call. CDR1 is GTSNPN, CDR2 SVGIG, per germline (reference sequence). V lost 5 bases to trimming and J lost 4 bases, with 5 bases between them. There are 11 residues in the CDR3. This CDR3 reads CAWAVTGELFF. In DNA, the CDR3 is TGTGCCTGGGCGGTCACCGGGGAGCTGTTTTTT.

The CDR3 nucleotides read TGCGCCAGCAGCCAACTCCCATTGGGGCGGGAGACAGATACGCAGTATTTT. Its translation: CASSQLPLGRETDTQYF. This chain joins TRBV4-1 and TRBJ2-3, with TRBD2 matching 7 bases. Trimming removed 2 bases from V and 3 bases from J; junction bases left unmatched: 11. The CDR3 is made up of 17 amino acids. Looked up from germline, CDR1 is MGHRA and CDR2 is YSYEKL.

This sequence joins TRBV11-2 and TRBJ2-7; 7 bases are shared with TRBD1. Trimming removed 6 bases from V and 3 bases from J; junction bases left unmatched: 11. Germline V CDR1 and CDR2: SGHAT, FQNNGV. CDR3 length: 15 amino acids. The CDR3 is CASRQMGQKNYEQYF. The CDR3 nucleotides read TGTGCCAGCAGACAAATGGGACAGAAAAACTACGAGCAGTACTTC.

The chain has TRBV9 and TRBJ2-7, with TRBD1 matching over 7 bases. The CDR3 covers 13 residues. From germline, CDR1 is SGDLS and CDR2 YYNGEE. V shed 4 bases, J shed 7 bases, and the junction held 8 bases outside the gene matches. The CDR3 DNA is TGTGCCAGCAGCCCCAGACAGGGACAAGAGCAGTACTTC. Its translation: CASSPRQGQEQYF.

The rearrangement links TRBV5-1 to TRBJ1-4; a weak D match, TRBD1 (6 bases). The germline V gene has CDR1 SGHRS and CDR2 YFSETQ. The CDR3 consists of 14 residues. The V end lost 4 bases, the J end lost 8 bases, and 15 bases lay between the germline ends. Written as DNA, the CDR3 is TGCGCCAGCAGCCAAACAGGGTCTGGGGAAAAACTGTTTTTT. It yields the protein CASSQTGSGEKLFF.

About this clone: The same CDR3 also results from other DNA sequences found in this sample. The chain employs TRBV18 and TRBJ2-1; 9 nucleotides match TRBD1. V gave up 1 base and J gave up 8 bases; unmatched junction bases: 0. The CDR3 loop spans 13 amino acids. From germline, CDR1 is KGHSH and CDR2 LQKENI. DNA for the CDR3: TGTGCCAGCTCACCACGGACAGGGGATGAGCAGTTCTTC. Its protein is CASSPRTGDEQFF.

The DNA for the CDR3 is TGTGCCAGCTCACCCGTGGGGGGCCTGGACTCCGAGCAGTACTTC. This gives the protein CASSPVGGLDSEQYF. This rearrangement joins TRBV18 to TRBJ2-7; D tentatively reads TRBD1 or TRBD2 (6 bases each). This CDR3 contains 15 residues. The ends were cut back, 3 bases at V and 6 bases at J, with 18 bases in the middle. The germline V gene has CDR1 KGHSH and CDR2 LQKENI.

This clone was detected only a few times. V and J are TRBV19 and TRBJ1-1; D unresolved. Trimming stripped 10 bases from V and 0 bases from J, with 12 bases between. Germline lookup yields CDR1 LNHDA and CDR2 SQIVND (reference sequence). This CDR3 is built from 13 residues. The CDR3 bases are TGTGCCACAACGACGGCTATGAACACTGAAGCTTTCTTT. This sequence encodes CATTTAMNTEAFF.

This chain links TRBV4-1 with TRBJ2-3, with 9 bases fitting TRBD1. CDR1 and CDR2 from the germline V gene are MGHRA and YSYEKL. The CDR3 sequence is 21 residues long. V shed 0 bases, J shed 0 bases, and the junction held 16 bases outside the gene matches. CDR3 in DNA: TGCGCCAGCAGCCAAGATAGGAGCACAGGGGGCTTACTAGCGAGCACAGATACGCAGTATTTT. As protein: CASSQDRSTGGLLASTDTQYF.

This sequence joins TRBV11-1 and TRBJ1-4; D uncertain. The CDR3 runs 13 residues. CDR1 is SGHAT and CDR2 is FQDESV in the germline V gene (reference sequence). The V gene lost 4 bases and the J gene lost 3 bases, with 6 bases spanning the gap. CDR3 region: CASSSDANEKLFF. The CDR3 DNA reads as TGTGCCAGCAGCTCGGACGCTAATGAAAAACTGTTTTTT.

The chain carries TRBV28 and TRBJ1-5; D possibly corresponds to TRBD1 (6 bases). V lost 2 bases and J lost 3, with 11 bases in between. Germline loops: CDR1 MDHEN, CDR2 SYDVKM. CDR3 length: 15 amino acids. DNA for the CDR3: TGTGCCAGCAGTTTAAGGCAGGGGAACAATCAGCCCCAGCATTTT. Encoded protein: CASSLRQGNNQPQHF.

The V and J genes are TRBV7-9 and TRBJ1-5; maybe TRBD1 (5 bases). In germline, CDR1 is SEHNR, CDR2 FQNEAQ (reference sequence). The CDR3 is 16 amino acids. The V end was cut by 1 base, the J end by 4 bases, with 14 bases between. The CDR3 protein is CASSLEVSGGNQPQHF. In DNA, the CDR3 is TGTGCCAGCAGCTTAGAAGTGAGCGGGGGTAATCAGCCCCAGCATTTT.

This chain connects TRBV18 to TRBJ2-2; D is possibly TRBD1 (5 bases). Germline CDR1 reads KGHSH; CDR2 reads LQKENI. The CDR3 totals 15 residues. Trimming removed 2 bases from V and 7 bases from J, with 14 bases in between. The CDR3: CASSPSTSDSGELFF. CDR3 bases: TGTGCCAGCTCACCATCGACCAGCGACAGCGGGGAGCTGTTTTTT.

The J gene is TRBJ2-3, the V gene TRBV7-3; TRBD1 matches 10 bases. The CDR3 contains 17 residues. V was clipped by 5 bases and J by 1 base; unmatched bases: 9. The germline CDR1 and CDR2 sequences are SGHTA and FQGTGA. The DNA for the CDR3 is TGTGCCAGCAGCCAAACCGGGACAGGGGACGGCACAGATACGCAGTATTTT. Amino acids: CASSQTGTGDGTDTQYF.